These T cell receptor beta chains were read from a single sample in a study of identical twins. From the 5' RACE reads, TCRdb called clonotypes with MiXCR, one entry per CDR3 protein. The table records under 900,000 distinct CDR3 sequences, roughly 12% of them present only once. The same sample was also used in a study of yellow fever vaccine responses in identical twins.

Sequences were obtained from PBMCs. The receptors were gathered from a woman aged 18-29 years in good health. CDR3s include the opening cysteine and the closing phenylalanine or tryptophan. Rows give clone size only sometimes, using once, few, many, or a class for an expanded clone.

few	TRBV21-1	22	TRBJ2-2	CASSKKARVKGSFYTNTGELFF
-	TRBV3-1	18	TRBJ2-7	CASSQDMLQTFKSYEQYF
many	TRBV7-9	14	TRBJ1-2	CASSSQTGPGGYTF
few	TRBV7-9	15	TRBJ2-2	CASSSPSGIAGELFF
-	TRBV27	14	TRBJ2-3	CASSLDMYADTQYF
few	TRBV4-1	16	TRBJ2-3	CASSQEGELSTDTQYF
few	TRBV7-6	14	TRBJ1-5	CASSKTGGAGPQHF
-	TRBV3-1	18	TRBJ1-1	CASGRFSGTGLRNTEAFF
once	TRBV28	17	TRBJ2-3	CASSPSPGVAGTDTQYF
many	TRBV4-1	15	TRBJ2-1	CASSQESLDYGEQFF
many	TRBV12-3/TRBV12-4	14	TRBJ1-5	CASSSLLGDQPQHF
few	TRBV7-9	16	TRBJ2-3	CASSNTGSLKTDTQYF
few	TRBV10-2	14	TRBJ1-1	CASRGDRGQTEAFF
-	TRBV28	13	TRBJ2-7	CASSVDKTYEQYF
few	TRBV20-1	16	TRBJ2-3	CSARDDPGSSTDTQYF
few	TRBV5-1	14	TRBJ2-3	CASGRGGATDTQYF
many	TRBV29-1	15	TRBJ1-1	CSVEDSGQGFSEAFF
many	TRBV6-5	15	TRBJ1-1	CASSYHGVMNTEAFF
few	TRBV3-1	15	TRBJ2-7	CASSQDTGGYYEQYF
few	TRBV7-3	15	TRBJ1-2	CASSLRRRGNYGYTF
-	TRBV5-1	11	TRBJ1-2	CASKGAYGYTF
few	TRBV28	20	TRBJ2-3	CASSLSGFLLAATSTDTQYF
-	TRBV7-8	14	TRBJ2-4	CASSLKGQGNIQYF
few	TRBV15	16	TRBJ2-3	CATSRGSSGSTDTQYF
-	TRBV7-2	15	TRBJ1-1	CASSLGGRANTEAFF
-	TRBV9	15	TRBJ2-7	CASSVEARVGYEQYF
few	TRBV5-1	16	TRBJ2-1	CASSANNRSLLDEQFF
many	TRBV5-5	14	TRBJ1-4	CASSSPGQGEKLFF